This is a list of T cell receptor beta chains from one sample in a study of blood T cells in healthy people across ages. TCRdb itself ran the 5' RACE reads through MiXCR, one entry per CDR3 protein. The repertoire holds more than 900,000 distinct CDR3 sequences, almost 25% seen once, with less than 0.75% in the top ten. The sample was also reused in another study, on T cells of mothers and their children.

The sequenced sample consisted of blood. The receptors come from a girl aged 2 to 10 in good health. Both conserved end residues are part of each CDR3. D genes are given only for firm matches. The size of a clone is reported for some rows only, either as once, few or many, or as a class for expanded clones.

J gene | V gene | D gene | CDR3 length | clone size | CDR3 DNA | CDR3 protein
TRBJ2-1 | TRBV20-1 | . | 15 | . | TGCAGTGCTAGTGATCGGGACGGGGGGCTCTACGAGCAGTTCTTC | CSASDRDGGLYEQFF
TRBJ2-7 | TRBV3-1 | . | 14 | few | TGTGCCAGCAGGGATCTGGGGAGCTCCTACGAGCAGTACTTC | CASRDLGSSYEQYF
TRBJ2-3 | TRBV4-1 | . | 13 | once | TGCGCCAGCAGCCAATCTTTCTTTGATACGCAGTATTTT | CASSQSFFDTQYF
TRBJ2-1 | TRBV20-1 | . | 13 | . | TGCAGTGCTTCCCCCTATGCAGGCGATGAGCAGTTCTTC | CSASPYAGDEQFF
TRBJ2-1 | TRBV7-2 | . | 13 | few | TGTGCCAGCAGCCAAAGTCCGACTAGAGAAGAGTACTTC | CASSQSPTREEYF
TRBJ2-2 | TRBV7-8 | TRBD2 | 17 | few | TGTGCCAGCAGCTTTGGGACTAGCGGGAGGTGGTGGGGGGAGCTGTTTTTT | CASSFGTSGRWWGELFF
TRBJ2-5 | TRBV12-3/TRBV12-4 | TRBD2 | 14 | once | TGTGCCAGCGGCGGCGGGGGAAAAAACCAGGCCCAGTACTTC | CASGGGGKNQAQYF
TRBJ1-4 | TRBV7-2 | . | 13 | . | TGTGCCAGCAGCAAAGGGGATCTGGAAAAACTGTTTTTT | CASSKGDLEKLFF
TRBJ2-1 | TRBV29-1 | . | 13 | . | TGCAGCGTTGGAGGACAAGTATACCATGAGCAGTTCTTC | CSVGGQVYHEQFF
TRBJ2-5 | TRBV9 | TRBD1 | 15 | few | TGTGCCAGCAGCGTTCAGGGGGCGCGAGTAGAGACCCAGTACTTC | CASSVQGARVETQYF
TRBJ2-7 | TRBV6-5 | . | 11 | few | TGTGCCACCCCCGCGGATTACGAGCAGTACTTC | CATPADYEQYF
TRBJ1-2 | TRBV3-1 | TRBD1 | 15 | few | TGTACCAGCAGCCAAGATAAATTAGGGGGCGGTGGCTACACCTTC | CTSSQDKLGGGGYTF
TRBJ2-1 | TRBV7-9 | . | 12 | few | TGTGCCAGCAGCCCGGGACGGAGTGAGCAGTTCTTC | CASSPGRSEQFF
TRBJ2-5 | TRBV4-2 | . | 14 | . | TGTGCCAGCAGCCAAGATCCCCAGCAAGAGACCCAGTACTTC | CASSQDPQQETQYF
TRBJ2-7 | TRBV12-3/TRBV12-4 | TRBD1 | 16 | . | TGTGCCAGCAGTTTAGGTTGGACAGGGGGAGCCTACGAGCAGTACTTC | CASSLGWTGGAYEQYF
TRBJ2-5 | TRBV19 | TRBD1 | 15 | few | TGTGCCAGTAGTACCGACAGGGGGGTTCGTGGGACCCAGTACTTC | CASSTDRGVRGTQYF
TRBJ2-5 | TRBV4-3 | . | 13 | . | TGCGCCAGCAGCCAAGACTTCTCAAAGACCCAGTACTTC | CASSQDFSKTQYF
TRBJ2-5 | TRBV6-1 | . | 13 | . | TGTGCCAGCAGTGCGCGAAGGGTGGAGACCCAGTACTTC | CASSARRVETQYF
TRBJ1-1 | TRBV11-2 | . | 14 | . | TGTGCCAGCAGCTTATGGGGGCACAACACTGAAGCTTTCTTT | CASSLWGHNTEAFF
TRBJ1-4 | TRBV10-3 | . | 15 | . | TGTGCCATCAGTGAGTCGGTCCAGGGTGGTGAAAAACTGTTTTTT | CAISESVQGGEKLFF
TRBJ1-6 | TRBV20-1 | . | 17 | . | TGCAGTGCTAGAGATGGGACGAGGGACCCCTATAATTCACCCCTCCACTTT | CSARDGTRDPYNSPLHF
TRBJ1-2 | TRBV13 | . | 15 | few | TGTGCCAGCATCGACGGCCGGGGGGACCTCTATGGCTACACCTTC | CASIDGRGDLYGYTF
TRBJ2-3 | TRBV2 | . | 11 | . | TGTGCCAGCATCTTTGCAGATACGCAGTATTTT | CASIFADTQYF
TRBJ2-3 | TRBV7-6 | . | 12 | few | TGTGCCAGCAGCGATACTACAGATACGCAGTATTTT | CASSDTTDTQYF
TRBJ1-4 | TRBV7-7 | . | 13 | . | TGTGCTAGCGGGAGGTTCGAGGGAGAAAAACTGTTTTTT | CASGRFEGEKLFF
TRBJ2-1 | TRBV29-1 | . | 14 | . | TGCAGCGTTGACAGGAGACTAGTTGTCAATGAGCAGTTCTTC | CSVDRRLVVNEQFF
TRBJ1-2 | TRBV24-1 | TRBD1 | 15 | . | TGTGCCACCAGTGACCCCGACAGGGGTCACTATGGCTACACCTTC | CATSDPDRGHYGYTF
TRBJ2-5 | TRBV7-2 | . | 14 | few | TGTGCCAGCAGCTTAGATCCAGGGACAGAGACCCAGTACTTC | CASSLDPGTETQYF
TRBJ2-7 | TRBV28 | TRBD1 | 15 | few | TGTGCCAGCAGTTCTACCGGGACAGGGGGGTTGAGGGGGTACTTC | CASSSTGTGGLRGYF
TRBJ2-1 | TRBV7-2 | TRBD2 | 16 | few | TGTGCCAGCAGCTATCCAACGGGACTATTTGAAAATGAGCAGTTCTTC | CASSYPTGLFENEQFF
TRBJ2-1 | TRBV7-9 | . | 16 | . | TGTGCCAGCAGCGCCCAACGTAGGGGGGCTCGAAAGGAGCAGTTCTTC | CASSAQRRGARKEQFF
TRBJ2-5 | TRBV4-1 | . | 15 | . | TGCGCCAGCAGCCAAGATTACAGGAAGGGGGAGACCCAGTACTTC | CASSQDYRKGETQYF
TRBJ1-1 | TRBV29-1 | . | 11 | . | TGCAGCGCTGAACCAGACACTGAAGCTTTCTTT | CSAEPDTEAFF